This entry describes one T cell receptor beta chain. These data belong to a study of cytomegalovirus exposure and HLA in healthy donors. Across the study: In a later analysis, it was reported that the approximately 110 validation repertoires had been produced on the same platform as the roughly 700 repertoires belonging to the first cohort.

An approximately 130-subject validation cohort, separate from the approximately 700-subject first cohort, supplied the donors. The repertoire was sequenced with immunoSEQ multiplex PCR; TCRdb's copy has only in-frame clones and lacks some. The sample has 200,000 to 250,000 clones, approximately 87% seen once. Sequenced sample: PBMCs. This clonotype was sampled from a woman between 18 and 29 years old in good health and CMV-seronegative.

CDR3 residues: CASTQGYTGELFF. The CDR3 region has the DNA TGTGCCAGCACTCAAGGGTACACCGGGGAGCTGTTTTTT. The V and J genes are TRBV9 and TRBJ2-2; unclear D gene. The germline gives CDR1 SGDLS, CDR2 YYNGEE. CDR3 length: 13 amino acids. Deletions cut 6 bases from V and 3 bases from J, with 9 bases between.